The present entry profiles one TCR beta chain with its context. What it binds is unknown. Between the trimmed V and J ends, which lost 1 base and 6 bases, there was a span of 3 bases. Germline CDR1 and CDR2: MGHDK and SYGVNS. The CDR3 loop spans 11 amino acids. These data come from a study of beta chain features in type 1 diabetes. In the study overall: There was similarity between patients and healthy donors in age, gender and cell yields.

Regarding the study as a whole: TCRB repertoires of naive, central memory and Treg cells appeared more similar among patients than among healthy donors. Shorter TCRB CDR3s, moderately but significantly so, were found in Type 1 diabetes patients in all four CD4+ subsets.

Since all of the isolated RNA was reverse transcribed, expressed TCRB transcripts were what got sequenced. Produced via immunoSEQ multiplex PCR; TCRdb's table is partial and in-frame only. The sample contains under 850,000 clones, 13% of which appear only once. The specimen was naive CD4+ T cells from blood. The rearrangement uses TRBV25-1 and TRBJ1-2, with no clear D. The source of this sequence is a man aged 18 to 29 with type 1 diabetes. The CDR3 sequence: CASSELNGYTF. The CDR3 DNA sequence: TGTGCCAGCAGTGAATTGAATGGCTACACCTTC.